This note documents a single T cell receptor (beta chain) sequence. The sample originates from a study of early T cells in non-severe SARS-CoV-2 infection. Across the whole study: Sequencing was performed on bulk RNA from unsorted whole blood, leaving chains unpaired.

Unique molecular identifier tags were affixed to discrete cDNA molecules. TCRdb re-derived calls from the 5' RACE reads in MiXCR, one entry per CDR3 protein. The data hold about 110,000 distinct CDR3 sequences, with roughly 10% observed a single time. The CDR3 is 12 amino acids. With 3 bases removed from V and 7 bases from J, the gap between germline ends came to 7 bases. CDR1 and CDR2 (germline): KGHSH, LQKENI. Input material: whole blood. The chain recombines TRBV18 with TRBJ1-5; D call uncertain. This receptor was obtained from an adult who was a healthcare worker with PCR-confirmed SARS-CoV-2 infection or an uninfected control (not recorded which). The DNA for the CDR3 is TGTGCCAGCTCACCCAGAGGGCAGCCCCAGCATTTT. Protein product: CASSPRGQPQHF. Full variable domain (missing parts from reference TRBV18 and TRBJ1-5): NAGVMQNPRHLVRRRGQEARLRCSPMKGHSHVYWYRQLPEEGLKFMVYLQKENIIDESGMPKERFSAEFPKEGPSILRIQQVVRGDSAAYFCASSPRGQPQHFGDGTRLSIL.